What follows are 17 T cell receptor beta chains derived from one specimen sequenced in a study of blood T cell repertoires in COVID-19. Profiled with immunoSEQ multiplex PCR; TCRdb holds only in-frame clones, not every one. Of roughly 250,000 clones in the sample, roughly 88% were seen once. Sample: PBMCs or T cells enriched from blood (not recorded which). The receptors stem from a woman in her 50s who had recovered from COVID-19.

Turning to this clone: This CDR3 is also generated by other DNA sequences in the sample. This rearrangement joins TRBV15 to TRBJ1-2, with TRBD1 matching 8 bases. Germline loops: CDR1 LNHNV, CDR2 YYDKDF (reference sequence). The CDR3 sequence is 13 residues long. V shed 1 base and J 5 bases; nucleotides not matched to a gene: 0. The CDR3 spells CATSRGTGYGYTF. DNA of the CDR3: TGTGCCACCAGCAGAGGGACAGGGTATGGCTACACCTTC.

The V gene is TRBV5-1, the J gene TRBJ2-7, with D possibly being TRBD2 (6 bases). The CDR3 is made up of 11 amino acids. V dropped 4 bases and J dropped 4 bases, with 6 bases sitting between them. CDR1 and CDR2 (germline): SGHRS, YFSETQ. CDR3 protein: CASSAGYEQYF. CDR3 sequence (DNA): TGCGCCAGCAGCGCGGGGTACGAGCAGTACTTC.

The chain links TRBV11-2 to TRBJ2-7; 8 bases line up with TRBD1. Germline V gene sequence: CDR1 SGHAT, CDR2 FQNNGV. The CDR3 has 16 amino acids. Unmatched junction bases numbered 8, after V lost 2 bases and J lost 2 bases. DNA of the CDR3: TGTGCCAGCAGCTTAATGCCGGACAGGGCTCCCTACGAGCAGTACTTC. It encodes CASSLMPDRAPYEQYF.

This clone occurred once. This rearrangement joins TRBV30 to TRBJ1-3; D possibly corresponds to TRBD1 (5 bases). From germline, CDR1 is GTSNPN and CDR2 SVGIG (reference sequence). Trimming pared 5 bases from V and 4 bases from J, leaving 6 bases between. CDR3 size: 11 residues. Here the CDR3 reads CAWWTGNTIYF. CDR3 DNA sequence: TGTGCCTGGTGGACAGGAAACACCATATATTTT.

The CDR3 spells CAASGGVGNQPQHF. In DNA, the CDR3 is TGTGCCGCTTCAGGGGGCGTCGGCAATCAGCCCCAGCATTTT. V and J are TRBV7-9 and TRBJ1-5; 8 bases are a match to TRBD1. Germline V gives CDR1 SEHNR, CDR2 FQNEAQ (reference sequence). The CDR3 is 14 residues long. V shed 11 bases and J 2 bases; nucleotides not matched to a gene: 8.

The rearrangement links TRBV9 to TRBJ1-1; 9 bases align to TRBD1. The trim removed 4 bases at V and 5 bases at J, leaving 9 bases unmatched. CDR3 length: 15 residues. The V gene's germline CDR1 is SGDLS and CDR2 YYNGEE. The CDR3 nucleotides read TGTGCCAGCAGCCCCGATCCACAGGGGGCGACTGAAGCTTTCTTT. It translates to CASSPDPQGATEAFF.

The chain has TRBV19 and TRBJ1-4; maybe TRBD1 (6 bases). Trimming removed 5 bases from V and 5 bases from J, with 15 bases in between. Germline V gene data show CDR1 as LNHDA and CDR2 as SQIVND (reference sequence). The CDR3 is 15 residues long. CDR3 in DNA: TGTGCCAGTAGTCCCCAACAGGGTTGGAATGAAAAACTGTTTTTT. Translated: CASSPQQGWNEKLFF. The full variable domain, with the rest looked up from reference TRBV19 and TRBJ1-4, is DGGITQSPKYLFRKEGQNVTLSCEQNLNHDAMYWYRQDPGQGLRLIYYSQIVNDFQKGDIAEGYSVSREKKESFPLTVTSAQKNPTAFYLCASSPQQGWNEKLFFGSGTQLSVL.

The chain is built from TRBV5-1 and TRBJ2-5; 8 positions agree with TRBD1. Trimming cost V 1 base and J 4 bases; bases outside gene matches: 6. CDR3 size: 15 residues. The germline gives CDR1 SGHRS, CDR2 YFSETQ. This CDR3 is CASSLLGQGGETQYF. CDR3 coding DNA: TGCGCCAGCAGCTTGCTAGGACAGGGTGGAGAGACCCAGTACTTC.

The rearrangement links TRBV29-1 to TRBJ2-7; 9 nucleotides align to TRBD1. Trimming cost V 4 bases and J 1 base; bases outside gene matches: 2. The CDR3 length is 13 residues. CDR1 SQVTM and CDR2 ANQGSEA come from the germline V gene. CDR3 nucleotides: TGCAGCGTTGGACAGGGGGAGTCCTACGAGCAGTACTTC. This codes for CSVGQGESYEQYF.

This clone came up a few times. The chain recombines TRBV6-1 with TRBJ1-2; no definite D call. Trimming cost V 1 base and J 7 bases, with 7 bases left between them. From germline, CDR1 is MNHNS and CDR2 SASEGT. This CDR3 contains 12 residues. CDR3 loop: CASSEGYGGYTF. DNA of the CDR3: TGTGCCAGCAGTGAAGGTTACGGTGGCTACACCTTC.

This sequence joins TRBV7-2 and TRBJ2-7; D uncertain. The CDR3 extends over 14 amino acids. With 3 bases removed from V and 2 bases from J, the gap between germline ends came to 11 bases. In germline, CDR1 is SGHTA, CDR2 FQGNSA. CDR3 region: CASSFRQVAYEQYF. As DNA, the CDR3 is TGTGCCAGCAGCTTTCGGCAGGTTGCCTACGAGCAGTACTTC.

The V call is TRBV7-9, the J call TRBJ2-1, with D tentatively TRBD2 (6 bases). The CDR3 is made up of 18 amino acids. Trimming pared 5 bases from V and 0 bases from J, leaving 20 bases between. Germline assignment: CDR1 SEHNR and CDR2 FQNEAQ (reference sequence). CDR3 DNA: TGTGCCAGCAGCGATCCGGATCTAGCGTCTAGCTCCTACAATGAGCAGTTCTTC. Translation: CASSDPDLASSSYNEQFF.

This rearrangement joins TRBV7-9 to TRBJ1-1, with 9 bases aligning to TRBD1. The germline V gene has CDR1 SEHNR and CDR2 FQNEAQ (reference sequence). Germline trimming cut 8 bases from V and 5 bases from J; bases unmatched to any gene: 12. The CDR3 is made up of 15 amino acids. The CDR3 DNA is TGTGCCAGCCATCTCCCGGGACAGGGAAGGACTGAAGCTTTCTTT. Protein product: CASHLPGQGRTEAFF.

The chain recombines TRBV29-1 with TRBJ2-1, with 13 positions matching TRBD2. Germline CDR1 SQVTM, CDR2 ANQGSEA. V was clipped by 7 bases and J by 7 bases; unmatched bases: 7. CDR3 length equals 14 residues. The CDR3 spells CSAATSGRGNEQFF. The DNA of the CDR3 is TGCAGCGCGGCCACTAGCGGGAGGGGGAATGAGCAGTTCTTC.

This clone was counted a single time. This rearrangement joins TRBV7-9 to TRBJ2-3, with a tentative D call TRBD2 (6 bases). The germline V and J ends were trimmed by 5 bases and 10 bases, with 25 bases remaining between them. This CDR3 has 16 residues. Germline V gives CDR1 SEHNR, CDR2 FQNEAQ (reference sequence). The CDR3 protein is CASSQGGSLPVSSQYF. The CDR3 DNA reads TGTGCCAGCAGCCAGGGAGGCTCGTTGCCGGTCAGCTCGCAGTATTTT.

This chain links TRBV7-3 with TRBJ2-7; 10 bases line up with TRBD2. Per germline, CDR1 SGHTA and CDR2 FQGTGA. This CDR3 region has 16 residues. V gave up 0 bases and J gave up 6 bases; unmatched junction bases: 8. As DNA, the CDR3 is TGTGCCAGCAGCTTAACGAGGCCTAGCGGGAGTGGCGAGCAGTACTTC. It codes for CASSLTRPSGSGEQYF.

The rearrangement joins TRBV11-2 to TRBJ2-3; TRBD2 matches 12 bases. Losses at the gene ends were 2 bases for V and 4 bases for J; bases not matched to a gene: 4. The CDR3 has 16 amino acids. Per germline, CDR1 SGHAT and CDR2 FQNNGV. CDR3 region: CASSLTLAGGPDTQYF. DNA for the CDR3: TGTGCCAGCAGCTTAACTCTAGCGGGAGGGCCAGATACGCAGTATTTT.